Listed below are T cell receptor beta chains from one sample, sequenced in a study of cytomegalovirus exposure and HLA in healthy donors. The table came from immunoSEQ multiplex PCR; TCRdb's copy has only in-frame clones and leaves some out. The sample has around 120,000 clones; approximately 90% are singletons. Sequenced material: PBMCs. These receptors were taken from a man between 18 and 29 years old in good health and CMV-seronegative. Both conserved end residues are part of each CDR3. A D gene is named only where the DNA matches it firmly. For some rows the clone size is stated as once, few or many, or as a class when expanded; others skip it.

CDR3 length: 14; clone size: -; V gene: TRBV9; D gene: -; J gene: TRBJ1-1; CDR3 protein: CASSVGGGTTEAFF; CDR3 DNA: TGTGCCAGCAGCGTAGGGGGAGGGACCACTGAAGCTTTCTTT
CDR3 length: 11; clone size: -; V gene: TRBV20-1; D gene: -; J gene: TRBJ2-7; CDR3 protein: CSASPYLEQYF; CDR3 DNA: TGCAGTGCTAGTCCCTACCTCGAGCAGTACTTC
CDR3 length: 14; clone size: few; V gene: TRBV29-1; D gene: -; J gene: TRBJ1-2; CDR3 protein: CSAGTSDSRPGYTF; CDR3 DNA: TGCAGCGCCGGAACCTCCGACAGCCGTCCTGGCTACACCTTC
CDR3 length: 14; clone size: -; V gene: TRBV28; D gene: -; J gene: TRBJ1-1; CDR3 protein: CASRSAGLSTEAFF; CDR3 DNA: TGTGCCAGCAGATCGGCAGGGCTGTCGACTGAAGCTTTCTTT
CDR3 length: 14; clone size: -; V gene: TRBV30; D gene: -; J gene: TRBJ1-5; CDR3 protein: CAWSEGGRNQPQHF; CDR3 DNA: TGTGCCTGGAGTGAGGGGGGGCGAAATCAGCCCCAGCATTTT
CDR3 length: 15; clone size: -; V gene: TRBV5-8; D gene: TRBD1; J gene: TRBJ2-7; CDR3 protein: CASSPGTGGFYEQYF; CDR3 DNA: TGTGCCAGCAGCCCCGGGACAGGGGGCTTTTACGAGCAGTACTTC
CDR3 length: 18; clone size: -; V gene: TRBV5-1; D gene: TRBD2; J gene: TRBJ2-1; CDR3 protein: CASSPRTSERSSYNEQFF; CDR3 DNA: TGCGCCAGCAGCCCTAGGACTAGCGAGCGGAGCTCCTACAATGAGCAGTTCTTC
CDR3 length: 17; clone size: -; V gene: TRBV7-6; D gene: -; J gene: TRBJ2-7; CDR3 protein: CASSLGFGDSGSYEQYF; CDR3 DNA: TGTGCCAGCAGCTTAGGGTTCGGGGACTCGGGGAGCTACGAGCAGTACTTC
CDR3 length: 15; clone size: -; V gene: TRBV7-9; D gene: -; J gene: TRBJ1-2; CDR3 protein: CASSFVTATNYGYTF; CDR3 DNA: TGTGCCAGCAGCTTCGTGACAGCTACTAACTATGGCTACACCTTC
CDR3 length: 14; clone size: -; V gene: TRBV7-2; D gene: -; J gene: TRBJ1-5; CDR3 protein: CASSLARDGQPQHF; CDR3 DNA: TGTGCCAGCAGCTTAGCCAGGGATGGCCAGCCCCAGCATTTT
CDR3 length: 14; clone size: -; V gene: TRBV27; D gene: TRBD2; J gene: TRBJ2-1; CDR3 protein: CASSLSGYYNEQFF; CDR3 DNA: TGTGCCAGCAGTCTTAGCGGGTACTACAATGAGCAGTTCTTC
CDR3 length: 14; clone size: -; V gene: TRBV2; D gene: -; J gene: TRBJ2-1; CDR3 protein: CASNRESKYNEQFF; CDR3 DNA: TGTGCCAGCAATCGGGAGTCTAAATACAATGAGCAGTTCTTC
CDR3 length: 14; clone size: -; V gene: TRBV28; D gene: TRBD1; J gene: TRBJ1-5; CDR3 protein: CASTKDRVIQPQHF; CDR3 DNA: TGTGCCAGCACAAAGGACAGGGTAATTCAGCCCCAGCATTTT
CDR3 length: 14; clone size: -; V gene: TRBV5-1; D gene: TRBD1; J gene: TRBJ2-3; CDR3 protein: CASSVRQGSDTQYF; CDR3 DNA: TGCGCCAGCAGCGTTCGACAGGGATCAGATACGCAGTATTTT
CDR3 length: 19; clone size: -; V gene: TRBV4-3; D gene: -; J gene: TRBJ2-2; CDR3 protein: CASSQDQGGGNFATGELFF; CDR3 DNA: TGCGCCAGCAGCCAAGATCAAGGAGGGGGCAATTTCGCCACCGGGGAGCTGTTTTTT
CDR3 length: 13; clone size: -; V gene: TRBV9; D gene: TRBD1; J gene: TRBJ2-3; CDR3 protein: CASSRDRRDTQYF; CDR3 DNA: TGTGCCAGCAGCCGGGACAGGCGAGATACGCAGTATTTT
CDR3 length: 15; clone size: once; V gene: TRBV9; D gene: -; J gene: TRBJ2-7; CDR3 protein: CASSPRGDSPYEQYF; CDR3 DNA: TGTGCCAGCAGCCCCCGCGGGGACAGCCCCTACGAGCAGTACTTC
CDR3 length: 12; clone size: -; V gene: TRBV5-1; D gene: -; J gene: TRBJ2-5; CDR3 protein: CASSYRGETQYF; CDR3 DNA: TGCGCCAGCAGCTACCGGGGGGAGACCCAGTACTTC
CDR3 length: 16; clone size: -; V gene: TRBV7-8; D gene: TRBD1; J gene: TRBJ1-6; CDR3 protein: CASSFTGTGGDSPLHF; CDR3 DNA: TGTGCCAGCAGCTTCACCGGGACAGGGGGCGACTCACCCCTCCACTTT
CDR3 length: 15; clone size: -; V gene: TRBV19; D gene: -; J gene: TRBJ2-7; CDR3 protein: CASSPTTAPFHEQYF; CDR3 DNA: TGTGCCAGTAGTCCCACCACAGCACCATTCCACGAGCAGTACTTC
CDR3 length: 12; clone size: -; V gene: TRBV7-9; D gene: -; J gene: TRBJ1-5; CDR3 protein: CASSPGDGPQHF; CDR3 DNA: TGTGCCAGCAGCCCGGGTGATGGGCCCCAGCATTTT
CDR3 length: 16; clone size: -; V gene: TRBV10-3; D gene: -; J gene: TRBJ1-6; CDR3 protein: CAISKKNPRRNSPLHF; CDR3 DNA: TGTGCCATCAGCAAAAAGAACCCTAGACGGAATTCACCCCTCCACTTT
CDR3 length: 13; clone size: -; V gene: TRBV5-1; D gene: -; J gene: TRBJ2-2; CDR3 protein: CASSLGSTGELFF; CDR3 DNA: TGCGCCAGCAGCTTAGGGAGCACCGGGGAGCTGTTTTTT
CDR3 length: 15; clone size: -; V gene: TRBV6-5; D gene: -; J gene: TRBJ1-1; CDR3 protein: CASSYSSRGNTEAFF; CDR3 DNA: TGTGCCAGCAGTTACTCGAGTCGCGGGAACACTGAAGCTTTCTTT
CDR3 length: 17; clone size: once; V gene: TRBV7-8; D gene: TRBD1; J gene: TRBJ1-5; CDR3 protein: CASSLGAGTGGNQPQHF; CDR3 DNA: TGTGCCAGCAGCTTAGGGGCCGGGACAGGGGGAAATCAGCCCCAGCATTTT
CDR3 length: 12; clone size: -; V gene: TRBV16; D gene: -; J gene: TRBJ1-1; CDR3 protein: CASSSSKNSAFF; CDR3 DNA: TGTGCCAGCAGCTCATCGAAAAATAGCGCTTTCTTT
CDR3 length: 16; clone size: -; V gene: TRBV25-1; D gene: TRBD1; J gene: TRBJ1-4; CDR3 protein: CASSEWGRGSYEKLFF; CDR3 DNA: TGTGCCAGCAGTGAATGGGGCAGGGGGTCATATGAAAAACTGTTTTTT
CDR3 length: 15; clone size: few; V gene: TRBV7-2; D gene: TRBD1; J gene: TRBJ1-6; CDR3 protein: CASSLSGTEDSPLHF; CDR3 DNA: TGTGCCAGCAGCTTATCCGGGACAGAAGATTCACCCCTCCACTTT
CDR3 length: 14; clone size: -; V gene: TRBV27; D gene: -; J gene: TRBJ1-3; CDR3 protein: CASSLDGTGNTIYF; CDR3 DNA: TGTGCCAGCAGTCTAGACGGTACTGGAAACACCATATATTTT
CDR3 length: 15; clone size: -; V gene: TRBV28; D gene: TRBD1; J gene: TRBJ2-7; CDR3 protein: CASSYFTGGSYEQYF; CDR3 DNA: TGTGCCAGCAGCTATTTCACAGGGGGCTCCTACGAGCAGTACTTC
CDR3 length: 14; clone size: -; V gene: TRBV27; D gene: TRBD2; J gene: TRBJ2-3; CDR3 protein: CAPLGGGSADTQYF; CDR3 DNA: TGTGCCCCCCTAGGCGGCGGGAGCGCAGATACGCAGTATTTT
CDR3 length: 15; clone size: -; V gene: TRBV30; D gene: -; J gene: TRBJ1-5; CDR3 protein: CAWSSVTGSNQPQHF; CDR3 DNA: TGTGCCTGGAGCTCCGTTACAGGGTCCAATCAGCCCCAGCATTTT
CDR3 length: 14; clone size: -; V gene: TRBV4-1; D gene: -; J gene: TRBJ1-1; CDR3 protein: CASSRLAGDTEAFF; CDR3 DNA: TGCGCCAGCAGCCGCTTAGCGGGAGACACTGAAGCTTTCTTT